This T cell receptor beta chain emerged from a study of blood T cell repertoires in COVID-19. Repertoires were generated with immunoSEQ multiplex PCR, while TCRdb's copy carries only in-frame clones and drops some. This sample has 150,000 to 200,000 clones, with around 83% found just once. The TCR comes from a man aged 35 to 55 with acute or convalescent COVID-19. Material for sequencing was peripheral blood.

CDR3 residues: CASSAFQGNEKLFF. The CDR3 DNA sequence: TGTGCCAGCAGCGCATTCCAGGGGAATGAAAAACTGTTTTTT. The chain uses TRBV9 and TRBJ1-4; maybe TRBD1 (6 bases). The CDR3 spans 14 residues. V was pared by 3 bases and J by 5 bases, with 11 bases between. Germline V gene lookup returns CDR1 SGDLS and CDR2 YYNGEE.